The rows below give T cell receptor beta chains drawn from one sample of a study of blood T cell repertoires in COVID-19. The table came from immunoSEQ multiplex PCR; TCRdb's copy has only in-frame clones and leaves some out. The sample has 200,000 to 300,000 clones; 70% to 90% are singletons. The specimen sequenced was peripheral blood. The receptors come from a woman between 55 and 75 years old with COVID-19, enrolled during active disease. The CDR3 runs from the conserved cysteine through the conserved F or W. D genes are given only for firm matches. Rows give clone size only sometimes, using once, few, many, or a class for an expanded clone.

TRBD1	11	NA	TRBV20-1	TRBJ1-2	TGCAGTGCTACGACAGGGGTGGGTTACACCTTC	CSATTGVGYTF
TRBD2	15	NA	TRBV7-2	TRBJ2-1	TGTGCCAGCAGCTCGACTAGCGGGAGAATCAATGAGCAGTTCTTC	CASSSTSGRINEQFF
TRBD2	15	NA	TRBV28	TRBJ2-1	TGTGCCAGCACAAGACTAGCGGGAACCTACAATGAGCAGTTCTTC	CASTRLAGTYNEQFF
NA	13	NA	TRBV5-1	TRBJ1-5	TGCGCCAGCAGCTTGGGACAGAATCAGCCCCAGCATTTT	CASSLGQNQPQHF
TRBD2	16	NA	TRBV28	TRBJ2-5	TGTGCCAGCAGTTTATCTGGCGGGAGAGGCCAAGAGACCCAGTACTTC	CASSLSGGRGQETQYF
TRBD2	16	NA	TRBV19	TRBJ2-1	TGTGCCAGTAGTATAGTGCCTAGCGGGAGATCGGGAGAGCAGTTCTTC	CASSIVPSGRSGEQFF
NA	16	NA	TRBV7-9	TRBJ2-1	TGTGCCAGCAGCCTCGACCTTGACGGGACCTACAATGAGCAGTTCTTC	CASSLDLDGTYNEQFF
TRBD1	14	NA	TRBV28	TRBJ1-1	TGTGCCAGCATCTCCGACAGGGGAGGGACTGAAGCTTTCTTT	CASISDRGGTEAFF
NA	13	NA	TRBV3-1/TRBV3-2	TRBJ1-5	TGTGCCAGCAGCCCGGTTTTCAATCAGCCCCAGCATTTT	CASSPVFNQPQHF
NA	14	NA	TRBV28	TRBJ1-6	TGTGCCAGCAGTTTATCAGGGTATAATTCACCCCTCCACTTT	CASSLSGYNSPLHF
NA	13	NA	TRBV7-8	TRBJ1-5	TGTGCCAGCAGCTTCACAGGGTATCAGCCCCAGCATTTT	CASSFTGYQPQHF
NA	12	NA	TRBV6-2/TRBV6-3	TRBJ1-1	TGTGCCAGCAGTAACCCTTACACGGAAGCTTTCTTT	CASSNPYTEAFF
TRBD2	14	NA	TRBV5-5	TRBJ2-1	TGTGCCAGCAGCCTGGGACTAGCGGACAATGAGCAGTTCTTC	CASSLGLADNEQFF
TRBD2	14	NA	TRBV6-2/TRBV6-3	TRBJ2-3	TGTGCCAGCAGTAAGGGACTAGCGGGAGTTACGCAGTATTTT	CASSKGLAGVTQYF
NA	12	few	TRBV18	TRBJ2-7	TGTGCCAGCTCACTCAGGTCCTACGAGCAGTACTTC	CASSLRSYEQYF
NA	16	NA	TRBV15	TRBJ1-2	TGTGCCACCAGCAGAGATCGAGGGAGGGAGGTCGGAGGCTACACCTTC	CATSRDRGREVGGYTF
NA	15	NA	TRBV6-1	TRBJ1-2	TGTGCCAGCAGTGAAGCGCTTCAGGGGACCTGGGGCTACACCTTC	CASSEALQGTWGYTF
NA	16	once	TRBV5-1	TRBJ2-1	TGCGCCAGCAGCTTGTTCCCAGGGGTCGTATACAATGAGCAGTTCTTC	CASSLFPGVVYNEQFF
NA	13	NA	TRBV10-3	TRBJ2-5	TGTGCCATCAGGGGGGCGCTCGAAGAGACCCAGTACTTC	CAIRGALEETQYF
NA	14	NA	TRBV19	TRBJ2-2	TGTGCCAGTGGCCCCCGCGGGAAGACCGGGGAGCTGTTTTTT	CASGPRGKTGELFF
TRBD2	13	NA	TRBV27	TRBJ2-5	TGTGCCAGCAGTTGGCGGGAGCGAGAGACCCAGTACTTC	CASSWRERETQYF
NA	14	NA	TRBV20-1	TRBJ1-5	TGCAGTGCTGGTGCCCTATTTGGCAATCAGCCCCAGCATTTT	CSAGALFGNQPQHF
NA	13	NA	TRBV27	TRBJ1-2	TGTGCCAGCAGTTTATCGGGCCAGGGGGGCTACACCTTC	CASSLSGQGGYTF
TRBD2	20	NA	TRBV27	TRBJ2-4	TGTGCCAGCCAAACTTCTGGACTAGCGGGAGGCACCCTCCTAAAAAACATTCAGTACTTC	CASQTSGLAGGTLLKNIQYF
TRBD2	17	NA	TRBV5-1	TRBJ2-7	TGCGCCAGCAGCCCCCCCTTGAAAGCGGGAGTTCGCCACGAGCAGTACTTC	CASSPPLKAGVRHEQYF
NA	17	NA	TRBV18	TRBJ2-6	TGTGCCAGCTCACCACCTCGGGGACTTTCTGGGGCCAACGTCCTGACTTTC	CASSPPRGLSGANVLTF
TRBD2	17	NA	TRBV19	TRBJ2-1	TGTGCCAGTAGTATAGGGAGGGCGGGAGGACTGAGCAATGAGCAGTTCTTC	CASSIGRAGGLSNEQFF
TRBD2	13	once	TRBV30	TRBJ2-2	TGTGCCTGCTGCGGGAGGGCCGGGGTGGAGCTGTTTTTT	CACCGRAGVELFF
NA	16	NA	TRBV7-3	TRBJ1-1	TGTGCCAGCAGTCCGGACAGCAGGCGGTCGAACACTGAAGCTTTCTTT	CASSPDSRRSNTEAFF
NA	16	NA	TRBV28	TRBJ1-2	TGTGCCAGCAGTTTCCTACCTCGGACAGCTAACTATGGCTACACCTTC	CASSFLPRTANYGYTF
NA	13	NA	TRBV20-1	TRBJ2-7	TGCAGTGCTAGTCCTGGACAGTCCTACGAGCAGTACTTC	CSASPGQSYEQYF
NA	12	NA	TRBV3-1/TRBV3-2	TRBJ2-1	TGTGCCAGCAGCCAAGTCCTAGGAGGCCAGTTCTTC	CASSQVLGGQFF
NA	19	NA	TRBV30	TRBJ2-6	TGTGCCTGGAGTCCACCCCGGACAGTAAGAAGCTCTGGGGCCAACGTCCTGACTTTC	CAWSPPRTVRSSGANVLTF
TRBD1	13	NA	TRBV19	TRBJ2-7	TGTGCCAGTAAGAGGGGGACAGGATACGAGCAGTACTTC	CASKRGTGYEQYF
NA	11	NA	TRBV20-1	TRBJ2-5	TGCAGTGCTCTGTTCCAAGAGACCCAGTACTTC	CSALFQETQYF
TRBD2	16	NA	TRBV3-1/TRBV3-2	TRBJ2-3	TGTGCCAGCAGCCAGCGGACTAGCGGGAGTGGCGATACGCAGTATTTT	CASSQRTSGSGDTQYF
NA	14	NA	TRBV7-6	TRBJ1-1	TGTGCCAGCAGCCTAGGAGGGGGTAGGTTTGAAGCTTTCTTT	CASSLGGGRFEAFF
TRBD1	14	NA	TRBV7-9	TRBJ1-1	TGTGCCAGCAGCTCCGGACAGGGTTCCACTGAAGCTTTCTTT	CASSSGQGSTEAFF
TRBD2	12	NA	TRBV30	TRBJ2-7	TGTGCCTGGAGTGTAGCGGGGAGCGAGCAGTACTTC	CAWSVAGSEQYF
TRBD2	15	NA	TRBV29-1	TRBJ2-4	TGCAGCGTTGAAGGTGGGGGGGGTTCGGAAAACATTCAGTACTTC	CSVEGGGGSENIQYF
TRBD1	13	NA	TRBV27	TRBJ1-1	TGTGCCAGCAGTCCAACAGGGGGCACTGAAGCTTTCTTT	CASSPTGGTEAFF
NA	11	once	TRBV30	TRBJ1-1	TGTGCCTGGAGACAGGAATCAGAAGCTTTCTTT	CAWRQESEAFF
TRBD1	16	NA	TRBV7-9	TRBJ1-6	TGTGCCAGCAGCTTGGGTTTCGGACAGGGACGCTCACCCCTCCACTTT	CASSLGFGQGRSPLHF
TRBD2	20	NA	TRBV5-4	TRBJ2-2	TGTGCCAGCAGCGGTGAAACCCCCCGACTAGCGGATGGGAACACCGGGGAGCTGTTTTTT	CASSGETPRLADGNTGELFF
TRBD2	15	NA	TRBV19	TRBJ2-1	TGTGCCAGTAGACCCAACGGACTAGCGGACAATGAGCAGTTCTTC	CASRPNGLADNEQFF
NA	19	NA	TRBV14	TRBJ2-7	TGTGCCAGCAGCAAGGGCGGAATGACAAGACAGCATTTTACCTACGAGCAGTACTTC	CASSKGGMTRQHFTYEQYF
NA	14	NA	TRBV6-5	TRBJ1-1	TGTGCCAGCAGTCGACTCTTCGGGGACACTGAAGCTTTCTTT	CASSRLFGDTEAFF
TRBD2	18	NA	TRBV30	TRBJ2-5	TGTGCCTGGAGTGTACTAGCGGGAGGGCCCTCTTTTGTGGAGACCCAGTACTTC	CAWSVLAGGPSFVETQYF
NA	14	NA	TRBV4-3	TRBJ2-2	TGCGCCAGCAGCCACCTGGGGGCGGTCGGGGAGCTGTTTTTT	CASSHLGAVGELFF
TRBD2	16	NA	TRBV11-2	TRBJ2-2	TGTGCCAGCAGCTTAGGGGTCGGGAGGGCCACCGGGGAGCTGTTTTTT	CASSLGVGRATGELFF
NA	15	NA	TRBV7-9	TRBJ1-1	TGTGCCAGCAGCCCCCCCAACGGAGTTAACACTGAAGCTTTCTTT	CASSPPNGVNTEAFF